The sequence of this T cell receptor (beta chain) was determined in a study of graft-versus-host responses after intestinal transplantation. Study overall: Every transplant recipient was induced with anti-thymocyte globulin, then maintained on tacrolimus and steroids for two to four years. Whole-study results and caveats: Association was observed between peak circulating GvH clone levels and early post-transplant HvG declines. High graft-versus-host to host-versus-graft clonal ratios were found in allografts of patients who had graft-donor T cell macrochimerism. Recipient bone marrow held GvH clones, some seen earlier in ileum or blood.

Remarks on this clone: The target antigen is unknown.

Per germline, CDR1 WSHSY and CDR2 SAAADI. This CDR3 has 15 residues. The V segment lost 2 bases and the J segment 2 bases; nucleotides outside the gene matches: 6. The table came from immunoSEQ multiplex PCR; TCRdb's copy has only in-frame clones and leaves some out. The table lists tens of thousands of clones, approximately 88% of them singletons. The TCR originated in a human donor who received an intestinal transplant. Sequencing was performed on unstimulated CD8+ T cells sorted from spleen or lymph node cells, taken before intestinal transplant. The gene calls are TRBV10-2 and TRBJ2-7; 7 bases match TRBD1. CDR3 protein: CASSEQTGSPYEQYF. Here the CDR3 DNA reads TGCGCCAGCAGTGAGCAGACAGGGAGCCCCTACGAGCAGTACTTC.